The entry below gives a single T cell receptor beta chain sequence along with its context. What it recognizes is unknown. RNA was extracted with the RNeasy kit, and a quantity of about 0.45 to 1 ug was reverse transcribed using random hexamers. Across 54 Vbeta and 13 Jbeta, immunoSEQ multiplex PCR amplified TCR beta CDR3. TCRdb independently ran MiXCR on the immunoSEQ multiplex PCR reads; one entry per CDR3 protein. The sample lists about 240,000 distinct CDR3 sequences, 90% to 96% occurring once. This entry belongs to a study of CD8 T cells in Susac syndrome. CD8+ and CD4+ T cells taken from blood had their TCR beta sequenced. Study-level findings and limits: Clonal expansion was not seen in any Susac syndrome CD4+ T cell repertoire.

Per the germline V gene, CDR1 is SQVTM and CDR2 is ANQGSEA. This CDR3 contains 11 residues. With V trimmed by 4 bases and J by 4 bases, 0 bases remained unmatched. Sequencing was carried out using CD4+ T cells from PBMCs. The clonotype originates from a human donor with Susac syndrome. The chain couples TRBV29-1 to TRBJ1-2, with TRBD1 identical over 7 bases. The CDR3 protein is CSVGQGYGYTF. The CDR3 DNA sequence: TGCAGCGTTGGACAGGGCTATGGCTACACCTTC. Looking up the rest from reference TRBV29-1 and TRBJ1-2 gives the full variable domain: SAVISQKPSRDICQRGTSLTIQCQVDSQVTMMFWYRQQPGQSLTLIATANQGSEATYESGFVIDKFPISRPNLTFSTLTVSNMSPEDSSIYLCSVGQGYGYTFGSGTRLTVV.